Each of the 6 T cell receptor beta chains below was sequenced from the same sample in a study of T cell responses to AZD1222 COVID-19 vaccine. This table comes from immunoSEQ multiplex PCR, and its TCRdb copy is limited to in-frame clones, with some not included. Of about 150,000 clones detected, about nine tenths appear once; the ten largest clones hold roughly a tenth. The material sequenced was peripheral blood, taken 28 days after the second AZD1222 dose. These receptors originate from an adult who received the AZD1222 COVID-19 vaccine.

J is TRBJ1-2 and V is TRBV9, with D possibly matching TRBD1 (6 bases). Germline V CDR1 and CDR2: SGDLS, YYNGEE. The CDR3 length is 14 residues. V shed 0 bases and J shed 5 bases, with 11 bases lying between them. CDR3 coding DNA: TGTGCCAGCAGCGTAGACAGGCAGGGGTATGGCTACACCTTC. Amino acid sequence: CASSVDRQGYGYTF. Using reference TRBV9 and TRBJ1-2 for the parts outside the CDR3, the full variable domain is DSGVTQTPKHLITATGQRVTLRCSPRSGDLSVYWYQQSLDQGLQFLIQYYNGEERAKGNILERFSAQQFPDLHSELNLSSLELGDSALYFCASSVDRQGYGYTFGSGTRLTVV.

The rearrangement uses TRBV6-2 or TRBV6-3 and TRBJ1-3; unclear D gene. Germline values: CDR1 MNHEY, CDR2 SVGEGT. The ends were cut back, 6 bases at V and 2 bases at J, with 8 bases in the middle. This CDR3 spans 13 amino acids. The CDR3 loop is CASSRSPGNTIYF. In nucleotides, the CDR3 is TGTGCCAGCAGCCGTTCACCTGGAAACACCATATATTTT.

The V call is TRBV10-1, the J call TRBJ2-4, with 11 bases aligning to TRBD1. V shed 2 bases and J 1 base; nucleotides not matched to a gene: 13. CDR1 is WNHNN and CDR2 is SYGVQD in the germline V gene (reference sequence). The CDR3 totals 20 residues. The CDR3 is CASSEEGQGAISGAKNIQYF. CDR3 DNA: TGCGCCAGCAGTGAGGAAGGACAGGGGGCAATTAGTGGGGCCAAAAACATTCAGTACTTC.

The chain couples TRBV9 to TRBJ1-1; D unclear. Between the trimmed V and J ends, which lost 5 bases and 1 base, there was a span of 9 bases. Germline V gene lookup returns CDR1 SGDLS and CDR2 YYNGEE. The CDR3 runs to 13 residues. The CDR3: CASSSVPNTEAFF. CDR3 bases: TGTGCCAGCAGTTCCGTTCCGAACACTGAAGCTTTCTTT.

This chain links TRBV7-9 with TRBJ1-1; possibly TRBD1 for D (6 bases). Germline-derived CDR1 and CDR2 are SEHNR and FQNEAQ (reference sequence). V was trimmed by 4 bases and J by 1 base, leaving 7 bases between them. The CDR3 is 13 residues long. The CDR3 region has the DNA TGTGCCAGCAGCTACAGGGCGAACACTGAAGCTTTCTTT. This sequence encodes CASSYRANTEAFF.

This chain connects TRBV9 to TRBJ1-5, with D possibly being TRBD1 (5 bases). The CDR3 is made up of 15 amino acids. Germline-derived CDR1 and CDR2 are SGDLS and YYNGEE. The V end lost 0 bases, the J end lost 4 bases, and 11 bases lay between the germline ends. CDR3 amino acids: CASSVAGTRNQPQHF. The CDR3 DNA reads as TGTGCCAGCAGCGTAGCGGGGACGCGAAATCAGCCCCAGCATTTT.